This is a list of T cell receptor beta chains from one sample in a study of neurological immune-mediated disorders. TCRdb fed the 5' RACE reads into MiXCR, producing one record per CDR3 protein. This sample carries around 50,000 distinct CDR3 sequences, roughly 17% of them seen once, and the ten largest clones take more than 3.5%. Material: PBMCs. The source of these receptors is a man in his fifties or sixties in good health. CDR3s include the opening cysteine and the closing phenylalanine or tryptophan. Each record gives: D gene, J gene, clone size, V gene, CDR3 DNA, CDR3 protein. The D gene is left open where the match is weak. The size of a clone is reported for some rows only, either as once, few or many, or as a class for expanded clones.

d_call: .
j_call: TRBJ2-1
clone_size: few
v_call: TRBV28
cdr3_nt: TGTGCCAGCAGTTTATTCAGCCTACAAAGCTCCTACAATGAGCAGTTCTTC
cdr3_aa: CASSLFSLQSSYNEQFF

d_call: .
j_call: TRBJ1-1
clone_size: many
v_call: TRBV5-1
cdr3_nt: TGCGCCAGCAGCCCGGGGGCAGGGTGGAACACTGAAGCTTTCTTT
cdr3_aa: CASSPGAGWNTEAFF

d_call: TRBD1
j_call: TRBJ1-1
clone_size: many
v_call: TRBV9
cdr3_nt: TGTGCCAGCAGCGTACGGGACAGGATGAACACTGAAGCTTTCTTT
cdr3_aa: CASSVRDRMNTEAFF

d_call: .
j_call: TRBJ1-1
clone_size: .
v_call: TRBV9
cdr3_nt: TGTGCCAGCAGCAAACGGCCGAACACTGAAGCTTTCTTT
cdr3_aa: CASSKRPNTEAFF

d_call: .
j_call: TRBJ2-1
clone_size: many
v_call: TRBV5-1
cdr3_nt: TGCGCCAGCAGCTTGGGACTGGGTGACAGCGACAATGAGCAGTTCTTC
cdr3_aa: CASSLGLGDSDNEQFF

d_call: .
j_call: TRBJ2-7
clone_size: .
v_call: TRBV10-3
cdr3_nt: TGTGCCATCAGTGAGTCAGGCAGCTACGAGCGGTACTTC
cdr3_aa: CAISESGSYERYF

d_call: .
j_call: TRBJ2-7
clone_size: many
v_call: TRBV6-5
cdr3_nt: TGTGCCAGCAGTTACGTCGGAGAGCAGTACTTC
cdr3_aa: CASSYVGEQYF

d_call: .
j_call: TRBJ2-5
clone_size: many
v_call: TRBV7-2
cdr3_nt: TGTGCCAGCGGGGGGGCGGGAGCTGAGACCCAGTACTTC
cdr3_aa: CASGGAGAETQYF

d_call: .
j_call: TRBJ2-1
clone_size: many
v_call: TRBV20-1
cdr3_nt: TGCAGTGCTAGTCACTGGAGGTCCTACAATGAGCAGTTCTTC
cdr3_aa: CSASHWRSYNEQFF

d_call: .
j_call: TRBJ1-2
clone_size: many
v_call: TRBV12-3/TRBV12-4
cdr3_nt: TGTGCCAGCAGTTTAAGCCCGATCGGTGGCTACACCTTC
cdr3_aa: CASSLSPIGGYTF

d_call: TRBD1
j_call: TRBJ2-5
clone_size: many
v_call: TRBV5-1
cdr3_nt: TGCGCCAGCAGCTTTAGGGGGCCACAAGAGACCCAGTACTTC
cdr3_aa: CASSFRGPQETQYF

d_call: TRBD2
j_call: TRBJ2-1
clone_size: many
v_call: TRBV5-1
cdr3_nt: TGCGCCAGCAGGAAATCCGGGACTAGCGGATACAATGAGCAGTTCTTC
cdr3_aa: CASRKSGTSGYNEQFF

d_call: TRBD2
j_call: TRBJ2-1
clone_size: .
v_call: TRBV20-1
cdr3_nt: TGCAGTGCTAGTGGGGGGGTAATGCTAGACTTC
cdr3_aa: CSASGGVMLDF

d_call: .
j_call: TRBJ2-1
clone_size: .
v_call: TRBV7-8
cdr3_nt: TGTGCCAGCCAAGACCGTCAGATAGGGGTGAAATGGGATGAGCAGTTCTTC
cdr3_aa: CASQDRQIGVKWDEQFF

d_call: .
j_call: TRBJ1-6
clone_size: many
v_call: TRBV5-1
cdr3_nt: TGCGCCAGCAGACGTCAGAGCTCCTATAATTCACCCCTCCACTTT
cdr3_aa: CASRRQSSYNSPLHF

d_call: TRBD2
j_call: TRBJ2-1
clone_size: .
v_call: TRBV9
cdr3_nt: TGTGCCAGCAGCGTATGGAGCGGGACGAAATACAATGAGCAGTTCTTC
cdr3_aa: CASSVWSGTKYNEQFF

d_call: .
j_call: TRBJ2-2
clone_size: .
v_call: TRBV24-1
cdr3_nt: TGTGCCACCAGTCGTTTTACCGGGGAGCTGTTTTTT
cdr3_aa: CATSRFTGELFF

d_call: .
j_call: TRBJ1-5
clone_size: .
v_call: TRBV27
cdr3_nt: TGTGCCAGCAGTTTATGGGGGAATAGGAATAGCAATCAGCCCCAGCATTTT
cdr3_aa: CASSLWGNRNSNQPQHF

d_call: .
j_call: TRBJ2-7
clone_size: many
v_call: TRBV6-5
cdr3_nt: TGTGCCAGCAGCCCCCGGGACGGTGGAAGCTCCTACGAGCAGTACTTC
cdr3_aa: CASSPRDGGSSYEQYF

d_call: .
j_call: TRBJ1-4
clone_size: many
v_call: TRBV21-1
cdr3_nt: TGTGCCAGCAGCAAAAAGCCAGCGAATAATGAAAAACTGTTTTTT
cdr3_aa: CASSKKPANNEKLFF

d_call: TRBD1
j_call: TRBJ2-5
clone_size: many
v_call: TRBV24-1
cdr3_nt: TGTGCCACCAGTGATCTGACAGGGTCAGGAGAGACCCAGTACTTC
cdr3_aa: CATSDLTGSGETQYF

d_call: TRBD2
j_call: TRBJ2-1
clone_size: many
v_call: TRBV9
cdr3_nt: TGTGCCAGCAGCGTTGCAGCGGGGCACTACAATGAGCAGTTCTTC
cdr3_aa: CASSVAAGHYNEQFF

d_call: .
j_call: TRBJ2-7
clone_size: many
v_call: TRBV28
cdr3_nt: TGTGCCAGCAGTTTTGAGATGAGTGGGCAGTACTTC
cdr3_aa: CASSFEMSGQYF

d_call: TRBD2
j_call: TRBJ2-3
clone_size: many
v_call: TRBV10-3
cdr3_nt: TGTGCCACTAAGCGGGAGCGCACAGATACGCAGTATTTT
cdr3_aa: CATKRERTDTQYF

d_call: .
j_call: TRBJ2-5
clone_size: many
v_call: TRBV7-2
cdr3_nt: TGTGCCAGCAGCGATAGGAGGGAGTGGGAGACCCAGTACTTC
cdr3_aa: CASSDRREWETQYF

d_call: TRBD1
j_call: TRBJ2-7
clone_size: many
v_call: TRBV29-1
cdr3_nt: TGCAGCGTAGGGAGGACAGGGTCCTACGAGCAGTACTTC
cdr3_aa: CSVGRTGSYEQYF

d_call: .
j_call: TRBJ2-7
clone_size: many
v_call: TRBV5-6
cdr3_nt: TGTGCCAGCAGGGAGCGGAGCTCCTACGAGCAGTACTTC
cdr3_aa: CASRERSSYEQYF

d_call: .
j_call: TRBJ2-3
clone_size: many
v_call: TRBV7-2
cdr3_nt: TGTGCCAGCAGTAATCGGGGGTTCCCGGGGGATACGCAGTATTTT
cdr3_aa: CASSNRGFPGDTQYF

d_call: TRBD1
j_call: TRBJ2-5
clone_size: many
v_call: TRBV20-1
cdr3_nt: TGCAGTGCTAGAGGGGACAGGGCCCAAGAGACCCAGTACTTC
cdr3_aa: CSARGDRAQETQYF

d_call: .
j_call: TRBJ1-5
clone_size: many
v_call: TRBV10-3
cdr3_nt: TGTGCCATCAGTGAAGTTATGGATAGGGGGGCCCAGCATTTT
cdr3_aa: CAISEVMDRGAQHF

d_call: .
j_call: TRBJ1-6
clone_size: many
v_call: TRBV20-1
cdr3_nt: TGCAGTGCTACCACGTGGGGCCAGGGAGATTCACCCCTCCACTTT
cdr3_aa: CSATTWGQGDSPLHF

d_call: .
j_call: TRBJ2-4
clone_size: many
v_call: TRBV28
cdr3_nt: TGTGCCAGCACCCCCGGCAGGTCTCCAGCCAAAAACATTCAGTACTTC
cdr3_aa: CASTPGRSPAKNIQYF

d_call: .
j_call: TRBJ2-3
clone_size: medium-sized
v_call: TRBV7-6
cdr3_nt: TGTGCCAGCAGCTTATCGGCTGGGGGGGATACGCAGTATTTT
cdr3_aa: CASSLSAGGDTQYF

d_call: .
j_call: TRBJ2-7
clone_size: many
v_call: TRBV7-2
cdr3_nt: TGTGCCAGCAGCCCCGACGAAGGGGGACAGTACTTC
cdr3_aa: CASSPDEGGQYF

d_call: .
j_call: TRBJ2-7
clone_size: .
v_call: TRBV9
cdr3_nt: TGTGCCAGCAGCGTGTCAGGACGGGGAGGCCCCTACGAGCAGTACTTC
cdr3_aa: CASSVSGRGGPYEQYF

d_call: .
j_call: TRBJ2-1
clone_size: .
v_call: TRBV20-1
cdr3_nt: TGCAGTGCTAGACCTCTGGGAAGCTCCTACAATGAGCAGTTCTTC
cdr3_aa: CSARPLGSSYNEQFF

d_call: .
j_call: TRBJ2-7
clone_size: many
v_call: TRBV7-2
cdr3_nt: TGTGCCAGCAGCTACCCAACTAGTGACGAGCAGTACTTC
cdr3_aa: CASSYPTSDEQYF

d_call: .
j_call: TRBJ2-1
clone_size: many
v_call: TRBV6-5
cdr3_nt: TGTGCCAGCATTTCAGGACTTGGACGGCTTGGTGAGCAGTTCTTC
cdr3_aa: CASISGLGRLGEQFF

d_call: .
j_call: TRBJ2-7
clone_size: .
v_call: TRBV20-1
cdr3_nt: TGCAGTGCTAGAGATACAGGGAAAGGCTCCTACGAGCAGTACTTC
cdr3_aa: CSARDTGKGSYEQYF

d_call: .
j_call: TRBJ2-7
clone_size: many
v_call: TRBV7-9
cdr3_nt: TGTGCCAGCAGGGGGGACCCCCCGCGGGACGAGCAGTACTTC
cdr3_aa: CASRGDPPRDEQYF

d_call: .
j_call: TRBJ2-3
clone_size: .
v_call: TRBV27
cdr3_nt: TGTGCCAGCAAACTGGACAGCACAGATACGCAGTATTTT
cdr3_aa: CASKLDSTDTQYF

d_call: TRBD1
j_call: TRBJ2-2
clone_size: many
v_call: TRBV29-1
cdr3_nt: TGCAGCGCCGGACAGGGCACCGGGGAGCTGTTTTTT
cdr3_aa: CSAGQGTGELFF

d_call: .
j_call: TRBJ2-3
clone_size: many
v_call: TRBV6-6
cdr3_nt: TGTGCCAGCAGTTACCCCGATAAGAACATTGGCACAGATACGCAGTATTTT
cdr3_aa: CASSYPDKNIGTDTQYF

d_call: .
j_call: TRBJ2-1
clone_size: many
v_call: TRBV6-5
cdr3_nt: TGTGCCAGCACCGTAGCCCGGTGGTACAATGAGCAGTTCTTC
cdr3_aa: CASTVARWYNEQFF

d_call: TRBD1
j_call: TRBJ2-2
clone_size: .
v_call: TRBV5-1
cdr3_nt: TGCGCCAGCACTGGACAGGCGAACACCGGGGAGCTGTTTTTT
cdr3_aa: CASTGQANTGELFF

d_call: .
j_call: TRBJ2-7
clone_size: .
v_call: TRBV5-1
cdr3_nt: TGCGCCAGCAGCGCCTCGGGGGTCCCCTCCTACGAGCAGTACTTC
cdr3_aa: CASSASGVPSYEQYF

d_call: TRBD1
j_call: TRBJ2-1
clone_size: many
v_call: TRBV6-2/TRBV6-3
cdr3_nt: TGTGCCACCGAGACAGGGAGTAGCTACAATGAGCAGTTCTTC
cdr3_aa: CATETGSSYNEQFF

d_call: TRBD1
j_call: TRBJ2-7
clone_size: many
v_call: TRBV5-1
cdr3_nt: TGCGCCAGCAGCTTGGCCGGGACAGGCTCCTACGAGCAGTACTTC
cdr3_aa: CASSLAGTGSYEQYF

d_call: .
j_call: TRBJ1-4
clone_size: many
v_call: TRBV5-1
cdr3_nt: TGCGCCAGCAGCTTAACCAGACAGAATGAAAAACTGTTTTTT
cdr3_aa: CASSLTRQNEKLFF

d_call: .
j_call: TRBJ2-7
clone_size: many
v_call: TRBV20-1
cdr3_nt: TGCAGTGCTAGAGATCCAGCCGGCGGACACCCCTACGAGCAGTACTTC
cdr3_aa: CSARDPAGGHPYEQYF

d_call: .
j_call: TRBJ2-5
clone_size: many
v_call: TRBV12-3/TRBV12-4
cdr3_nt: TGTGCCAGCACTCACCAGAAGACCCAGTACTTC
cdr3_aa: CASTHQKTQYF

d_call: .
j_call: TRBJ2-3
clone_size: few
v_call: TRBV7-2
cdr3_nt: TGTGCCAGCAGCCATGGGCAGGGGCCGGCCCTGAGAACAGATACGCAGTATTTT
cdr3_aa: CASSHGQGPALRTDTQYF

d_call: .
j_call: TRBJ2-1
clone_size: .
v_call: TRBV5-1
cdr3_nt: TGCGCCAGCAGCTTAAGGGGGAAGAACTCCTACAATGAGCAGTTCTTC
cdr3_aa: CASSLRGKNSYNEQFF

d_call: .
j_call: TRBJ2-7
clone_size: many
v_call: TRBV29-1
cdr3_nt: TGCAGCGTTGCCGGTGGGGAAGTCTACGAGCAGTACTTC
cdr3_aa: CSVAGGEVYEQYF

d_call: .
j_call: TRBJ1-5
clone_size: many
v_call: TRBV24-1
cdr3_nt: TGTGCCACCAGTGATCCCCGGGACGGGAGCAATCAGCCCCAGCATTTT
cdr3_aa: CATSDPRDGSNQPQHF

d_call: .
j_call: TRBJ2-7
clone_size: many
v_call: TRBV20-1
cdr3_nt: TGCAGTGCTAGAGAAGGAAAACAGTCTCAAGTCGAGCAGTACTTC
cdr3_aa: CSAREGKQSQVEQYF